The present TCR beta chain was sequenced within a study of T cell changes during pregnancy in multiple sclerosis. Trimming cost V 5 bases and J 2 bases, with 7 bases left between them. The CDR3 spans 13 residues. Germline V lookup: CDR1 MNHNY, CDR2 SVGAGI (reference sequence). Using immunoSEQ multiplex PCR, the repertoire was profiled, and TCRdb retains in-frame clones only, with some absent. There are approximately 50,000 clones in the sample; approximately 91% occur only once, and 1% to 1.5% lies in the top ten. The sample was peripheral blood, taken in the second trimester of pregnancy. This TCR came from a female donor with multiple sclerosis, enrolled in a pregnancy study. The rearrangement uses TRBV6-6 and TRBJ1-5; D is possibly TRBD1 (5 bases). In DNA, the CDR3 is TGTGCCAGCAGTGCGACAGGCAATCAGCCCCAGCATTTT. Encoded protein: CASSATGNQPQHF.